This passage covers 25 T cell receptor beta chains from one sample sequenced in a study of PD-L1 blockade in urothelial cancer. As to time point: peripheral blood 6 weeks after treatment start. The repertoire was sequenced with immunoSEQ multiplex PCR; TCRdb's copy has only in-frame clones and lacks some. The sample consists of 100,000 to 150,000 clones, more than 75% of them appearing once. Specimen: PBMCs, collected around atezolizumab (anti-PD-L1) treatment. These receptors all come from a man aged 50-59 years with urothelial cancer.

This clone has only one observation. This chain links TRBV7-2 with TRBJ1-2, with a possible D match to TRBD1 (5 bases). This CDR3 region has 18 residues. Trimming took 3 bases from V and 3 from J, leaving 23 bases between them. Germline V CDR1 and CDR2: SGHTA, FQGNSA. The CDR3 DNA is TGTGCCAGCAGCTTTTTTGTCGGGGGAAGGGAACAGGACTATGGCTACACCTTC. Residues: CASSFFVGGREQDYGYTF. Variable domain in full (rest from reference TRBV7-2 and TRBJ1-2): GAGVSQSPSNKVTEKGKDVELRCDPISGHTALYWYRQSLGQGLEFLIYFQGNSAPDKSGLPSDRFSAERTGGSVSTLTIQRTQQEDSAVYLCASSFFVGGREQDYGYTFGSGTRLTVV.

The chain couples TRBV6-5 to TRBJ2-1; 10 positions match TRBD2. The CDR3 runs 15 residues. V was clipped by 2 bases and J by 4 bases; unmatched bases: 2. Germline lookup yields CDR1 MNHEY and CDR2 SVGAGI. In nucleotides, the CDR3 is TGTGCCAGCAGTTACGGACTAGCGGAATACAATGAGCAGTTCTTC. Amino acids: CASSYGLAEYNEQFF.

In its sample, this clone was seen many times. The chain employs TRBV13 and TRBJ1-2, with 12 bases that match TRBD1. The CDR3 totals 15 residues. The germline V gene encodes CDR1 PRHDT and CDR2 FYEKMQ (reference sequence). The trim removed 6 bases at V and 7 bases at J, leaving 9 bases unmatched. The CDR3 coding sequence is TGTGCCAGCAGAGTACAAGGGACAGGGGGCTCTGGCTACACCTTC. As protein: CASRVQGTGGSGYTF.

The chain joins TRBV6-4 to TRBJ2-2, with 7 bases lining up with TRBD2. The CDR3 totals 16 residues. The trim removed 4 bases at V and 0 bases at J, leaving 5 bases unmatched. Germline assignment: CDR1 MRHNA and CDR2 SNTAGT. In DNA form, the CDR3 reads TGTGCCAGCAGTGCCCAAGGACTAGCGAACACCGGGGAGCTGTTTTTT. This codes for CASSAQGLANTGELFF.

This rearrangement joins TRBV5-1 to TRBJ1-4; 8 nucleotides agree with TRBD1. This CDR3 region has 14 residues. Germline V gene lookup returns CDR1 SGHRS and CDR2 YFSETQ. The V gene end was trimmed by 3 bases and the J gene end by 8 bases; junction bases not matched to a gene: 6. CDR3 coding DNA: TGCGCCAGCAGCTCTAGGACAGGGAAAGAAAAACTGTTTTTT. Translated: CASSSRTGKEKLFF.

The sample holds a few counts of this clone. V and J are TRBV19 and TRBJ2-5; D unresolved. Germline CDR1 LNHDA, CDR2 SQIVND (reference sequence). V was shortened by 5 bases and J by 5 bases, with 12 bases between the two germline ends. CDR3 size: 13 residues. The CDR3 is CASSPNLLETQYF. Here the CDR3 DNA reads TGTGCCAGTAGTCCTAACCTCCTCGAGACCCAGTACTTC.

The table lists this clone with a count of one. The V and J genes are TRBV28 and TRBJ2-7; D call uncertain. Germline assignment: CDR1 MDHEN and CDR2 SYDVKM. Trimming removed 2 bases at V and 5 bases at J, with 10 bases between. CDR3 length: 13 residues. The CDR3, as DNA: TGTGCCAGCAGTTTACGACATCCCAACGAGCAGTACTTC. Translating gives CASSLRHPNEQYF.

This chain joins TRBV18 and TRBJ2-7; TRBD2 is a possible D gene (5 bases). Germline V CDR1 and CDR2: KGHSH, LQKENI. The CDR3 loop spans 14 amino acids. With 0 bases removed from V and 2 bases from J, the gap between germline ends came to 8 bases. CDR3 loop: CASSPPRAPYEQYF. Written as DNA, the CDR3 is TGTGCCAGCTCACCACCGAGGGCTCCCTACGAGCAGTACTTC.

The chain's CDR3 is CASEAGLAGGGASRGQFF. CDR3 sequence (DNA): TGTGCCAGCGAGGCGGGACTAGCGGGAGGAGGGGCGAGTCGGGGGCAGTTCTTC. The chain links TRBV6-4 to TRBJ2-1, with 15 bases aligning to TRBD2. The CDR3 contains 18 residues. The germline gives CDR1 MRHNA, CDR2 SNTAGT. V lost 8 bases to trimming and J lost 12 bases; unmatched junction nucleotides: 20.

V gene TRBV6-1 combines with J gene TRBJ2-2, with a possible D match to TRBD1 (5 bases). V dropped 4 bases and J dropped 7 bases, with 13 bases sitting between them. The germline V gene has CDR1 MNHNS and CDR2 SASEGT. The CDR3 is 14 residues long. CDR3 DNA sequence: TGTGCCAGCAGTGTCCAGGGAAGGAGCGGGGAGCTGTTTTTT. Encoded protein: CASSVQGRSGELFF.

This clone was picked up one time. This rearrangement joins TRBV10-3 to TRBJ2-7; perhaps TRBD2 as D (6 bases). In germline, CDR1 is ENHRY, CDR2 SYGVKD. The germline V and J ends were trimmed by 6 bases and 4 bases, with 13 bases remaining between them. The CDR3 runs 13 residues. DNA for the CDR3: TGTGCCATCAGATCCCCGACTAGTTACGAGCAGTACTTC. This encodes CAIRSPTSYEQYF.

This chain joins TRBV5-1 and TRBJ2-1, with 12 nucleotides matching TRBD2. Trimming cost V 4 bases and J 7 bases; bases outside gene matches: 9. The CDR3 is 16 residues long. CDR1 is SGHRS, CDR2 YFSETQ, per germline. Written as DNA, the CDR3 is TGCGCCAGCAGCCTCAGGACTAGCGGGAATGGTAATGAGCAGTTCTTC. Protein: CASSLRTSGNGNEQFF.

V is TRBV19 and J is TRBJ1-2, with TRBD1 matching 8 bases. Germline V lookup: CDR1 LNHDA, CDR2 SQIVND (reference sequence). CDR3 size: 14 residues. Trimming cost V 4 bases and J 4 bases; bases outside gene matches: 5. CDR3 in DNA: TGTGCCAGTAGTAGTTACGGGACAGGCTATGGCTACACCTTC. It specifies CASSSYGTGYGYTF.

The CDR3 region is CASSYQGLGRYEQYF. In DNA form, the CDR3 reads TGTGCCAGCAGTTACCAGGGGTTGGGACGGTACGAGCAGTACTTC. The chain recombines TRBV6-5 with TRBJ2-7; a weak D match, TRBD1 (6 bases). The CDR3 is 15 residues long. Trimming took off 2 bases at V and 4 bases at J, with 15 bases between the two ends. Germline CDR1 MNHEY, CDR2 SVGAGI.

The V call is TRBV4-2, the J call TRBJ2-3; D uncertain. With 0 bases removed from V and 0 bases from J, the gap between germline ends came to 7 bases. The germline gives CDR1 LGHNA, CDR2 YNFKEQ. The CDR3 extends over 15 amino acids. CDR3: CASSQDVGSTDTQYF. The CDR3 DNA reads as TGTGCCAGCAGCCAAGACGTCGGGAGCACAGATACGCAGTATTTT.

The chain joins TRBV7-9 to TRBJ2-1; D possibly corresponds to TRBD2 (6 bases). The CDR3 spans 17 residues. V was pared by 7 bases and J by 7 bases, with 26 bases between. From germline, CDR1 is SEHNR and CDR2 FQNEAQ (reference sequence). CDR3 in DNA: TGTGCCAGCACCTCGACCGAGGGCGGGGCCTTCGGGAATGAGCAGTTCTTC. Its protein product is CASTSTEGGAFGNEQFF.

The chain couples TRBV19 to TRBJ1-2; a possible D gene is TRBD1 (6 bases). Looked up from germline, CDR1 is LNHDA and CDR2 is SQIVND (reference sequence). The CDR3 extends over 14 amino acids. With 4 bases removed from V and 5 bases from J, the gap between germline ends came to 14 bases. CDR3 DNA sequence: TGTGCCAGTAGTACCCCCGGGACACTTTATGGCTACACCTTC. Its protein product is CASSTPGTLYGYTF.

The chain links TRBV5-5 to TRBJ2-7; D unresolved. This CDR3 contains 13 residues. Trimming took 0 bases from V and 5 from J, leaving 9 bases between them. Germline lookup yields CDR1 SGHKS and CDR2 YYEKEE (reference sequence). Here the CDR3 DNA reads TGTGCCAGCAGCTTGGGCGCTCCCCACGAGCAGTACTTC. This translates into CASSLGAPHEQYF.

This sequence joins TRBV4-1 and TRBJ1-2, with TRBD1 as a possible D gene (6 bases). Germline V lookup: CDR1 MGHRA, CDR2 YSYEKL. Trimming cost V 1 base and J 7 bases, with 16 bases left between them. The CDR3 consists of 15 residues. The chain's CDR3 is CASSQVLPGAIGYTF. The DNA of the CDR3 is TGCGCCAGCAGCCAAGTCCTGCCAGGGGCGATTGGCTACACCTTC.

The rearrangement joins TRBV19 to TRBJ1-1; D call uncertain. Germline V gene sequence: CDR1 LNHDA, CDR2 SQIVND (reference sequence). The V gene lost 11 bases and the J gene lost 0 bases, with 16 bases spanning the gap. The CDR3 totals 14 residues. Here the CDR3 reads CASRVAHMNTEAFF. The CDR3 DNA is TGTGCCTCCCGGGTCGCCCACATGAACACTGAAGCTTTCTTT. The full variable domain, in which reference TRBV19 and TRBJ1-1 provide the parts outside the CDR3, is DGGITQSPKYLFRKEGQNVTLSCEQNLNHDAMYWYRQDPGQGLRLIYYSQIVNDFQKGDIAEGYSVSREKKESFPLTVTSAQKNPTAFYLCASRVAHMNTEAFFGQGTRLTVV.

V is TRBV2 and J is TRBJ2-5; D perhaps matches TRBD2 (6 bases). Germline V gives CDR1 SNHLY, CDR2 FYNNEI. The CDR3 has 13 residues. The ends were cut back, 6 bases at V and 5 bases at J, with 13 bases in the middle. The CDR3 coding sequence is TGTGCCAGCAGCTCGACTAGAGTGGAGACCCAGTACTTC. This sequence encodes CASSSTRVETQYF.

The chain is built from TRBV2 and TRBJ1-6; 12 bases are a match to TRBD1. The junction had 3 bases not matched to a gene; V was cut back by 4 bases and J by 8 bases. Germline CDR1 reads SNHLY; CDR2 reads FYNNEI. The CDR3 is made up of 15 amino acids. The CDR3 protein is CASSVRDRGHSPLHF. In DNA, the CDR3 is TGTGCCAGCAGTGTCCGGGACAGGGGGCATTCACCCCTCCACTTT.

The CDR3, as DNA: TGTGCCAGCAGTGACCCCAGCAGGGGCCCCAATCAGCCCCAGCATTTT. Its protein product is CASSDPSRGPNQPQHF. The rearrangement links TRBV2 to TRBJ1-5; TRBD1 is a possible D gene (6 bases). This CDR3 region has 16 residues. The V end was cut by 3 bases, the J end by 3 bases, with 15 bases between. The germline gives CDR1 SNHLY, CDR2 FYNNEI.

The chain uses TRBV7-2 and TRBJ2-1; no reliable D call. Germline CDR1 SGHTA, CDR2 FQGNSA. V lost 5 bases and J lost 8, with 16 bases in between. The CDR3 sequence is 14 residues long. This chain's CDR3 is CASSLRPGTDEQFF. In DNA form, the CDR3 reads TGTGCCAGCAGCCTACGGCCAGGCACCGATGAGCAGTTCTTC.

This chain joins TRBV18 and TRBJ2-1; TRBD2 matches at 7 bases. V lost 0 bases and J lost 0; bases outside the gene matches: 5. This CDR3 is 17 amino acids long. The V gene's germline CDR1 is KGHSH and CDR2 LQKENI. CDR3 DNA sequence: TGTGCCAGCTCACCACCGACCAGCGGGACCTCCTACAATGAGCAGTTCTTC. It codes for CASSPPTSGTSYNEQFF.